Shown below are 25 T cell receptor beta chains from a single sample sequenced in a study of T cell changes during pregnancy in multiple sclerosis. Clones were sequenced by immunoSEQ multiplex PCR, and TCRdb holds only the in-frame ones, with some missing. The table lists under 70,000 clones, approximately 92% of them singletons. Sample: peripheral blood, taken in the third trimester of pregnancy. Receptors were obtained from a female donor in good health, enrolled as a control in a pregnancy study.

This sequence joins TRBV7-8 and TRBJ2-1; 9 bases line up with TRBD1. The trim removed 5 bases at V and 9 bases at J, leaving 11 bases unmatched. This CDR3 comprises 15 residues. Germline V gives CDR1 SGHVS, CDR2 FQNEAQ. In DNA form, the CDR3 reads TGTGCCAGCAGCCCAAACAGGGGGCCGACAGGTGAGCAGTTCTTC. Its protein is CASSPNRGPTGEQFF.

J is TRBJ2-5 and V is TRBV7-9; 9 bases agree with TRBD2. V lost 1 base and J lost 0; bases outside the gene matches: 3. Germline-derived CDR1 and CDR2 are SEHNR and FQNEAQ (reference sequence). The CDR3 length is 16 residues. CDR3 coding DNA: TGTGCCAGCAGCTTAGGGGCTAGCGGGGACCAAGAGACCCAGTACTTC. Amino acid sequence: CASSLGASGDQETQYF.

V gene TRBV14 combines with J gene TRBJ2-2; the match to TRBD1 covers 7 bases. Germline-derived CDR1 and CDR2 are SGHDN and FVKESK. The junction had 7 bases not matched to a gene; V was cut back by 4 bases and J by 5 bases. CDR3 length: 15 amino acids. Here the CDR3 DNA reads TGTGCCAGCAGCCTTCGGGACAGATCGACCGGGGAGCTGTTTTTT. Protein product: CASSLRDRSTGELFF.

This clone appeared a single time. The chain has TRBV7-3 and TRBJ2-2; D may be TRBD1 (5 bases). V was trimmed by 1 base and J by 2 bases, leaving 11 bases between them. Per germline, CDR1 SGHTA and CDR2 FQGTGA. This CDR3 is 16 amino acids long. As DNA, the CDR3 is TGTGCCAGCAGCTTAATGGGGCCCATAAACACCGGGGAGCTGTTTTTT. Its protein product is CASSLMGPINTGELFF.

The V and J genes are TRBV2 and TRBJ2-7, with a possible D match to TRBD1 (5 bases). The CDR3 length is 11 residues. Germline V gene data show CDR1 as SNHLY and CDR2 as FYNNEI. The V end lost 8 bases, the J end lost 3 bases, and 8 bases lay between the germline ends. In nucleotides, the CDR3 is TGTGCCAGCCGGCAGGGCTACGAGCAGTACTTC. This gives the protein CASRQGYEQYF.

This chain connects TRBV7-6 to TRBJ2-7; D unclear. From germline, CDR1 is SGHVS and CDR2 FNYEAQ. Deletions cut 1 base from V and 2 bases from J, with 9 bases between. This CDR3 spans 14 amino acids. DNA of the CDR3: TGTGCCAGCAGCTTAGACCCCGTAGCCTACGAGCAGTACTTC. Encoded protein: CASSLDPVAYEQYF.

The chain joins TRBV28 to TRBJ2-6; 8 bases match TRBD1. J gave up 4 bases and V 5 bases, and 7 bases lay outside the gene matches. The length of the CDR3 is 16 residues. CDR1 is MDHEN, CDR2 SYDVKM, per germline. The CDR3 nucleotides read TGTGCCAGCAGTCCCCAGGGGGCGGAGGGGGCCAACGTCCTGACTTTC. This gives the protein CASSPQGAEGANVLTF.

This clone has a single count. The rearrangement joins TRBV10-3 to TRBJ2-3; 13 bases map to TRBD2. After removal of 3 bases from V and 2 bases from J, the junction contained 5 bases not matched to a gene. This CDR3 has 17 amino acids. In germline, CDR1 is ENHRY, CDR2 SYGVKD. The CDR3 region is CAISEHGLAGDTDTQYF. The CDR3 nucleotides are TGTGCCATCAGTGAACACGGACTAGCGGGGGACACAGATACGCAGTATTTT.

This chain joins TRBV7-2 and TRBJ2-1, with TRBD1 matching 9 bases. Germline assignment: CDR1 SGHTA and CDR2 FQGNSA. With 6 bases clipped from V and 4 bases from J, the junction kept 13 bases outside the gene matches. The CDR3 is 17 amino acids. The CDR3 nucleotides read TGTGCCAGCAGGGGACAGGGAGGGGGTCGAACTTACAATGAGCAGTTCTTC. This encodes CASRGQGGGRTYNEQFF.

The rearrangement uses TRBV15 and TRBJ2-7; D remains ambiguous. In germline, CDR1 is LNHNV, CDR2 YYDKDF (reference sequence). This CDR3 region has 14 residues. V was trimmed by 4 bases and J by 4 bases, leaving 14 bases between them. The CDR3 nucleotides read TGTGCCACCAGCACCCGATGGCCTCCGTACGAGCAGTACTTC. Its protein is CATSTRWPPYEQYF.

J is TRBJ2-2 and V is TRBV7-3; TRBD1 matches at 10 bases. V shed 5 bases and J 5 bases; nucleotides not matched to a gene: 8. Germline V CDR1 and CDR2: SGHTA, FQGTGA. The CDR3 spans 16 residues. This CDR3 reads CASSRIPGQGTGELFF. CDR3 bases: TGTGCCAGCAGCCGGATACCGGGACAGGGGACCGGGGAGCTGTTTTTT.

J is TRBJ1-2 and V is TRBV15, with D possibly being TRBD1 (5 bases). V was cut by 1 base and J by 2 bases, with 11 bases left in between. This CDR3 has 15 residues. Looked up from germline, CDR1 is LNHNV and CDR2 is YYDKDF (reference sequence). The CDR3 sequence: CATSRGNGGNYGYTF. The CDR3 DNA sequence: TGTGCCACCAGCAGAGGGAATGGGGGGAACTATGGCTACACCTTC.

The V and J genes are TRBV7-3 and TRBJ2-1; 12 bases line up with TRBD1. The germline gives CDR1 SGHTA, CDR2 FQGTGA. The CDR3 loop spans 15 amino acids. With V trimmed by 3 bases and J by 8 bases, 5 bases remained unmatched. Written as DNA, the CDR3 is TGTGCCAGCAGCTTTGGGACAGGGGGCATGGATGAGCAGTTCTTC. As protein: CASSFGTGGMDEQFF.

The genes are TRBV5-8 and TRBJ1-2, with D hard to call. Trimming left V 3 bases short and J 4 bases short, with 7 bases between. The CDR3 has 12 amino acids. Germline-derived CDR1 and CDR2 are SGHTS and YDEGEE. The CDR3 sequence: CASSSRSYGYTF. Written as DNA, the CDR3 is TGTGCCAGCAGCTCCCGGTCCTATGGCTACACCTTC.

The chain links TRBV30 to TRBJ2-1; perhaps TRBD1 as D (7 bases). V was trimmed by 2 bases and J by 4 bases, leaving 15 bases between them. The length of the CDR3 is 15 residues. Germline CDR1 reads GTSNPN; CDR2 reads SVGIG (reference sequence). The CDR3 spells CAWSTAGGIYNEQFF. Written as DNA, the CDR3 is TGTGCCTGGAGTACCGCAGGGGGGATTTACAATGAGCAGTTCTTC. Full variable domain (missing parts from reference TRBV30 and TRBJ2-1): SQTIHQWPATLVQPVGSPLSLECTVEGTSNPNLYWYRQAAGRGLQLLFYSVGIGQISSEVPQNLSASRPQDRQFILSSKKLLLSDSGFYLCAWSTAGGIYNEQFFGPGTRLTVL.

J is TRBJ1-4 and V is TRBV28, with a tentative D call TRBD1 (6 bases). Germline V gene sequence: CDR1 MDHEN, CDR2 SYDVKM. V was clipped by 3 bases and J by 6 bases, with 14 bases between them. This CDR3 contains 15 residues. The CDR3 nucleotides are TGTGCCAGCAGTTTTGCAGGGGCGGGAGATGAAAAACTGTTTTTT. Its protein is CASSFAGAGDEKLFF.

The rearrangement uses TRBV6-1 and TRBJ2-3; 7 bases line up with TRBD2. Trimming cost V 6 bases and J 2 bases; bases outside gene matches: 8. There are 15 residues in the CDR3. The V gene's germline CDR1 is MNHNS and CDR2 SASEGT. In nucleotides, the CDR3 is TGTGCCAGCAGATTACTAGCGTCCCCCACAGATACGCAGTATTTT. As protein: CASRLLASPTDTQYF.

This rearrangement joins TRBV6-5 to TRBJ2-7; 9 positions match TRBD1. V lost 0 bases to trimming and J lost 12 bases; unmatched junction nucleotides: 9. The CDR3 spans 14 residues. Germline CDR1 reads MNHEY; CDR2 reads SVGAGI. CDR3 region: CASSYSRTGEKWYF. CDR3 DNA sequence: TGTGCCAGCAGTTACTCGAGGACAGGGGAAAAGTGGTACTTC.

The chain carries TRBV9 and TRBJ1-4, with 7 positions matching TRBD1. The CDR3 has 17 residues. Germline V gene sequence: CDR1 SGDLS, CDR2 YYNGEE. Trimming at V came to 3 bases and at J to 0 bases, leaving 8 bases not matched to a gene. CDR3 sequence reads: CASSARGQLATNEKLFF. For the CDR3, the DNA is TGTGCCAGCAGCGCTAGGGGACAGCTTGCAACTAATGAAAAACTGTTTTTT.

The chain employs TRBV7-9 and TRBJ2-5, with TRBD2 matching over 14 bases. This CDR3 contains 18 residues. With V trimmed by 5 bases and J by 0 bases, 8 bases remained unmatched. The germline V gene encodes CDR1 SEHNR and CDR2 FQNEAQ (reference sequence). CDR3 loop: CASSPGLAGAKYQETQYF. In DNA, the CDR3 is TGTGCCAGCAGCCCGGGACTAGCGGGGGCCAAGTACCAAGAGACCCAGTACTTC.

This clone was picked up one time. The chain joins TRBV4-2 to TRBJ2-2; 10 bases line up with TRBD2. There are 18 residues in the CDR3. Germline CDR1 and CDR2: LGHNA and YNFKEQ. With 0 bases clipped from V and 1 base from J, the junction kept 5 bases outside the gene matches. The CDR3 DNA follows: TGTGCCAGCAGCCAAGATGGGCTAGCGGGGGTGAACACCGGGGAGCTGTTTTTT. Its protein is CASSQDGLAGVNTGELFF.

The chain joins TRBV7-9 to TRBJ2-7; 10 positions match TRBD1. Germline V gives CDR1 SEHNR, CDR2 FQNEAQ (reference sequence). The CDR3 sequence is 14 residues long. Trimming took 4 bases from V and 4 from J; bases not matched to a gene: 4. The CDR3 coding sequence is TGTGCCAGCAGCTACACGGGACAGGGGTACGAGCAGTACTTC. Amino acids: CASSYTGQGYEQYF.

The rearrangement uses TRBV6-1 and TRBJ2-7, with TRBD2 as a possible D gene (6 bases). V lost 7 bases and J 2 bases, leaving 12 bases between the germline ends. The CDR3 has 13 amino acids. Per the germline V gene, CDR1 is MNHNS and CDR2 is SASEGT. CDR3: CASTRGGTYEQYF. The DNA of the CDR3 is TGTGCCAGCACTCGTGGGGGGACCTACGAGCAGTACTTC.

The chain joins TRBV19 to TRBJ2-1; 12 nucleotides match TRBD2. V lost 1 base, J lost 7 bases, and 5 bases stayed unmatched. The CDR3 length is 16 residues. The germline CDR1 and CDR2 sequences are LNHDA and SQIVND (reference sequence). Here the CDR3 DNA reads TGTGCCAGTAGTATAGGGCTAGCGGGAGGGCAAAATGAGCAGTTCTTC. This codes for CASSIGLAGGQNEQFF.

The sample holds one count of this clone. CDR3 nucleotide sequence: TGCAGCGTTAGACTAGCGGAGGGTATGGAGCAGTTCTTC. This encodes CSVRLAEGMEQFF. The J gene is TRBJ2-1, the V gene TRBV29-1; 9 bases match TRBD2. From germline, CDR1 is SQVTM and CDR2 ANQGSEA. Germline trimming cut 5 bases from V and 10 bases from J; bases unmatched to any gene: 9. This CDR3 region has 13 residues.